One and the same sample provided the 26 T cell receptor beta chains below, sequenced in a study of early T cells in non-severe SARS-CoV-2 infection. TCRdb itself ran the 5' RACE reads through MiXCR, one entry per CDR3 protein. The sample lists approximately 100,000 distinct CDR3 sequences; around 17% were seen once. Sequencing was performed on whole blood. These receptors originate from an adult who was a healthcare worker with PCR-confirmed SARS-CoV-2 infection or an uninfected control (not recorded which).

This clonotype was counted between two and nine times. The chain recombines TRBV7-2 with TRBJ2-1, with 8 nucleotides matching TRBD2. Germline V gives CDR1 SGHTA, CDR2 FQGNSA. The CDR3 sequence is 16 residues long. V lost 6 bases, J lost 0 bases, and 7 bases stayed unmatched. For the CDR3, the DNA is TGTGCCAGCAGAGCTAGCGGGCCCAGCTCCTACAATGAGCAGTTCTTC. It is translated as CASRASGPSSYNEQFF.

The chain has TRBV9 and TRBJ2-1; the D gene is possibly TRBD2 (6 bases). Germline-derived CDR1 and CDR2 are SGDLS and YYNGEE. The ends were cut back, 4 bases at V and 8 bases at J, with 19 bases in the middle. The CDR3 totals 15 residues. The DNA of the CDR3 is TGTGCCAGCAGCATACGACTAGACACATTGGATGAGCAGTTCTTC. Translating gives CASSIRLDTLDEQFF.

This clonotype turned up a few times. The J gene is TRBJ2-1, the V gene TRBV29-1, with 12 bases lining up with TRBD2. CDR1 SQVTM and CDR2 ANQGSEA come from the germline V gene. CDR3 length equals 16 residues. V lost 5 bases and J lost 6; bases outside the gene matches: 11. This CDR3 reads CSVRLAGGYFVNEQFF. The CDR3, as DNA: TGCAGCGTTCGGCTAGCGGGAGGGTATTTTGTCAATGAGCAGTTCTTC.

This clonotype was found a few times. The chain combines TRBV5-4 with TRBJ1-2; D may be TRBD1 (6 bases). Germline CDR1 and CDR2: SGHNT and YYREEE (reference sequence). The germline V and J ends were trimmed by 4 bases and 4 bases, with 14 bases remaining between them. The CDR3 has 14 amino acids. CDR3 in amino acids: CASSPDRLPYGYTF. In nucleotides, the CDR3 is TGTGCCAGCAGCCCCGACAGGCTGCCCTATGGCTACACCTTC.

In this sample, this clonotype turned up many times. The rearrangement links TRBV7-2 to TRBJ2-1, with TRBD2 identical over 14 bases. Germline trimming cut 4 bases from V and 0 bases from J; bases unmatched to any gene: 5. The CDR3 loop spans 18 amino acids. Germline V gene sequence: CDR1 SGHTA, CDR2 FQGNSA. CDR3 residues: CASSSRTSGGNSYNEQFF. CDR3 nucleotide sequence: TGTGCCAGCAGCTCGAGGACTAGCGGGGGGAACTCCTACAATGAGCAGTTCTTC.

The rearrangement uses TRBV5-1 and TRBJ2-3; D remains ambiguous. Germline V lookup: CDR1 SGHRS, CDR2 YFSETQ. V was trimmed by 0 bases and J by 4 bases, leaving 12 bases between them. The length of the CDR3 is 15 residues. CDR3 nucleotides: TGCGCCAGCAGCTTGGTCGTGGGCAGCCCAGATACGCAGTATTTT. It is translated as CASSLVVGSPDTQYF.

This clonotype was counted a few times. The chain couples TRBV28 to TRBJ2-7; D is possibly TRBD1 (6 bases). Per the germline V gene, CDR1 is MDHEN and CDR2 is SYDVKM. V shed 1 base and J shed 3 bases, with 19 bases lying between them. The CDR3 runs to 17 residues. DNA for the CDR3: TGTGCCAGCAGTTTATCAAGGGGGAGTTACGGTAGCTACGAGCAGTACTTC. As protein: CASSLSRGSYGSYEQYF. The full variable domain, its missing parts supplied by reference TRBV28 and TRBJ2-7, is DVKVTQSSRYLVKRTGEKVFLECVQDMDHENMFWYRQDPGLGLRLIYFSYDVKMKEKGDIPEGYSVSREKKERFSLILESASTNQTSMYLCASSLSRGSYGSYEQYFGPGTRLTVT.

The J gene is TRBJ1-5, the V gene TRBV28; D might be TRBD1 (5 bases). The CDR3 extends over 12 amino acids. V gave up 5 bases and J gave up 6 bases, with 8 bases separating them. CDR1 is MDHEN and CDR2 is SYDVKM in the germline V gene. This CDR3 reads CASSPGGQPQHF. CDR3 bases: TGTGCCAGCAGTCCTGGGGGTCAGCCCCAGCATTTT.

The chain recombines TRBV11-2 with TRBJ2-2, with 12 bases identical to TRBD2. The germline CDR1 and CDR2 sequences are SGHAT and FQNNGV. The trim removed 5 bases at V and 7 bases at J, leaving 8 bases unmatched. This CDR3 region has 16 residues. CDR3 DNA sequence: TGTGCCAGCAGCCAAAGACTAGCGGGAGTGAGCGGGGAGCTGTTTTTT. It translates to CASSQRLAGVSGELFF. Using reference TRBV11-2 and TRBJ2-2 for the parts outside the CDR3, the full variable domain is EAGVAQSPRYKIIEKRQSVAFWCNPISGHATLYWYQQILGQGPKLLIQFQNNGVVDDSQLPKDRFSAERLKGVDSTLKIQPAKLEDSAVYLCASSQRLAGVSGELFFGEGSRLTVL.

The rearrangement uses TRBV10-3 and TRBJ2-1; tentatively, D is TRBD1 (6 bases). Trimming pared 10 bases from V and 5 bases from J, leaving 12 bases between. CDR3 size: 12 residues. Germline lookup yields CDR1 ENHRY and CDR2 SYGVKD. CDR3 protein: CATRRQDNEQFF. Here the CDR3 DNA reads TGTGCCACCCGCCGACAGGACAATGAGCAGTTCTTC.

The J gene is TRBJ1-1, the V gene TRBV7-2; TRBD1 might be the D (6 bases). There are 14 residues in the CDR3. V shed 1 base and J shed 2 bases, with 8 bases lying between them. In germline, CDR1 is SGHTA, CDR2 FQGNSA. The CDR3 DNA sequence: TGTGCCAGCAGCTTAGAACAGGGAAACACTGAAGCTTTCTTT. Amino acids: CASSLEQGNTEAFF.

The table lists this clonotype with a few counts. The V gene is TRBV6-4, the J gene TRBJ1-1; no definite D call. The V gene's germline CDR1 is MRHNA and CDR2 SNTAGT. Trimming cost V 2 bases and J 4 bases, with 5 bases left between them. The CDR3 loop spans 12 amino acids. DNA for the CDR3: TGTGCCAGCAGTGACGGGGTCACTGAAGCTTTCTTT. The encoded protein is CASSDGVTEAFF.

The J gene is TRBJ1-1, the V gene TRBV27; D is perhaps TRBD1 (6 bases). In germline, CDR1 is MNHEY, CDR2 SMNVEV (reference sequence). V was pared by 5 bases and J by 3 bases, with 10 bases between. The length of the CDR3 is 13 residues. The CDR3 DNA is TGTGCCAGCAGTCTGGGGGCAGACACTGAAGCTTTCTTT. It translates to CASSLGADTEAFF.

The chain carries TRBV28 and TRBJ2-5; weak D call: TRBD2 (5 bases). Germline V CDR1 and CDR2: MDHEN, SYDVKM. The V end was cut by 4 bases, the J end by 5 bases, with 17 bases between. The CDR3 covers 15 residues. This CDR3 is CASSSGWGASETQYF. CDR3 bases: TGTGCCAGCAGTTCGGGTTGGGGAGCCTCGGAGACCCAGTACTTC.

The chain carries TRBV12-3 or TRBV12-4 and TRBJ1-3, with unresolved D. Trimming shortened V by 4 bases and J by 8 bases, and 9 bases separated the two germline ends. The CDR3 is 12 amino acids. This CDR3 reads CASSSNIDTIYF. CDR3 sequence (DNA): TGTGCCAGCAGTTCCAATATTGACACCATATATTTT.

This chain joins TRBV15 and TRBJ2-7; D may match TRBD1 or TRBD2 (6 bases each). Looked up from germline, CDR1 is LNHNV and CDR2 is YYDKDF (reference sequence). The germline V and J ends were trimmed by 0 bases and 5 bases, with 17 bases remaining between them. This CDR3 has 16 amino acids. CDR3 DNA: TGTGCCACCAGCAGAGATCAAACAGGGACTCTCCACGAGCAGTACTTC. It codes for CATSRDQTGTLHEQYF.

This clonotype was observed a handful of times. The chain is built from TRBV12-3 or TRBV12-4 and TRBJ2-3; D remains ambiguous. The CDR3 loop spans 15 amino acids. V gave up 2 bases and J gave up 0 bases, with 9 bases separating them. The CDR3 region has the DNA TGTGCCAGCAGTTTACGAGAAAGGAGCACAGATACGCAGTATTTT. Translated: CASSLRERSTDTQYF.

This chain uses TRBV27 with TRBJ2-7; D is unresolved. Deletions cut 5 bases from V and 5 bases from J, with 16 bases between. The CDR3 loop spans 14 amino acids. From germline, CDR1 is MNHEY and CDR2 SMNVEV (reference sequence). The CDR3 protein is CASSQSMGWDEQYF. The CDR3 DNA sequence: TGTGCCAGCAGTCAATCAATGGGGTGGGACGAGCAGTACTTC.

The chain employs TRBV27 and TRBJ1-1; D not certain. V lost 0 bases and J lost 11, with 13 bases in between. The CDR3 has 13 amino acids. CDR1 and CDR2 (germline): MNHEY, SMNVEV (reference sequence). For the CDR3, the DNA is TGTGCCAGCAGTTTATCTCTCCGGCTCCCTGCTTTCTTT. Translated: CASSLSLRLPAFF.

The chain combines TRBV10-3 with TRBJ2-2, with D tentatively TRBD1 (6 bases). V was trimmed by 0 bases and J by 3 bases, leaving 11 bases between them. From germline, CDR1 is ENHRY and CDR2 SYGVKD. This CDR3 contains 16 residues. The CDR3: CAISESRGADTGELFF. The CDR3 DNA is TGTGCCATCAGTGAGTCCAGGGGCGCGGACACCGGGGAGCTGTTTTTT.

This clonotype is a singleton in its sample. The chain carries TRBV12-3 or TRBV12-4 and TRBJ2-7; D is unclear. The CDR3 covers 13 residues. The germline V and J ends were trimmed by 3 bases and 2 bases, with 8 bases remaining between them. CDR3 bases: TGTGCCAGCAGTTTTTTGGCGGCCTACGAGCAGTACTTC. Encoded protein: CASSFLAAYEQYF.

This clonotype was recorded at least ten times. The genes are TRBV2 and TRBJ2-1; TRBD1 aligns across 9 bases. CDR1 and CDR2 from the germline V gene are SNHLY and FYNNEI. After removal of 7 bases from V and 8 bases from J, the junction contained 6 bases not matched to a gene. There are 13 residues in the CDR3. CDR3 coding DNA: TGTGCCAGCATTGGGGGACAGGGCCATGAGCAGTTCTTC. Protein sequence: CASIGGQGHEQFF.

The genes are TRBV6-2 or TRBV6-3 and TRBJ2-3; the match to TRBD2 covers 7 bases. Trimming took 6 bases from V and 4 from J; bases not matched to a gene: 4. This CDR3 has 13 amino acids. Germline V lookup: CDR1 MNHEY, CDR2 SVGEGT. The CDR3 region has the DNA TGTGCCAGCAGGGAGCGGGACCCAGATACGCAGTATTTT. Translation gives CASRERDPDTQYF.

CDR3 DNA: TGTGCCAGCAGCTTGGGAGCGGGAAGCACCGGGGAGCTGTTTTTT. Protein: CASSLGAGSTGELFF. This chain links TRBV7-8 with TRBJ2-2; 7 nucleotides line up with TRBD2. V was pared by 3 bases and J by 4 bases, with 5 bases of the junction left unmatched. CDR3 length equals 15 residues. Per the germline V gene, CDR1 is SGHVS and CDR2 is FQNEAQ.

This clonotype was recorded a few times. This chain connects TRBV7-2 to TRBJ2-7; TRBD2 is a possible D gene (6 bases). The V gene's germline CDR1 is SGHTA and CDR2 FQGNSA. The ends were cut back, 10 bases at V and 3 bases at J, with 19 bases in the middle. CDR3 length equals 14 residues. CDR3 region: CATSRGRQYYEQYF. In DNA form, the CDR3 reads TGTGCCACCAGTCGGGGGAGACAGTACTACGAGCAGTACTTC.

This clonotype was counted ten times or more. The rearrangement links TRBV3-1 to TRBJ2-1; TRBD2 agrees at 9 bases. There are 16 residues in the CDR3. After removal of 0 bases from V and 8 bases from J, the junction contained 8 bases not matched to a gene. Germline CDR1 and CDR2: LGHDT and YNNKEL (reference sequence). CDR3 bases: TGTGCCAGCAGCCAAGAGCGCGGGAGGGGTGATCATGAGCAGTTCTTC. Translating gives CASSQERGRGDHEQFF.